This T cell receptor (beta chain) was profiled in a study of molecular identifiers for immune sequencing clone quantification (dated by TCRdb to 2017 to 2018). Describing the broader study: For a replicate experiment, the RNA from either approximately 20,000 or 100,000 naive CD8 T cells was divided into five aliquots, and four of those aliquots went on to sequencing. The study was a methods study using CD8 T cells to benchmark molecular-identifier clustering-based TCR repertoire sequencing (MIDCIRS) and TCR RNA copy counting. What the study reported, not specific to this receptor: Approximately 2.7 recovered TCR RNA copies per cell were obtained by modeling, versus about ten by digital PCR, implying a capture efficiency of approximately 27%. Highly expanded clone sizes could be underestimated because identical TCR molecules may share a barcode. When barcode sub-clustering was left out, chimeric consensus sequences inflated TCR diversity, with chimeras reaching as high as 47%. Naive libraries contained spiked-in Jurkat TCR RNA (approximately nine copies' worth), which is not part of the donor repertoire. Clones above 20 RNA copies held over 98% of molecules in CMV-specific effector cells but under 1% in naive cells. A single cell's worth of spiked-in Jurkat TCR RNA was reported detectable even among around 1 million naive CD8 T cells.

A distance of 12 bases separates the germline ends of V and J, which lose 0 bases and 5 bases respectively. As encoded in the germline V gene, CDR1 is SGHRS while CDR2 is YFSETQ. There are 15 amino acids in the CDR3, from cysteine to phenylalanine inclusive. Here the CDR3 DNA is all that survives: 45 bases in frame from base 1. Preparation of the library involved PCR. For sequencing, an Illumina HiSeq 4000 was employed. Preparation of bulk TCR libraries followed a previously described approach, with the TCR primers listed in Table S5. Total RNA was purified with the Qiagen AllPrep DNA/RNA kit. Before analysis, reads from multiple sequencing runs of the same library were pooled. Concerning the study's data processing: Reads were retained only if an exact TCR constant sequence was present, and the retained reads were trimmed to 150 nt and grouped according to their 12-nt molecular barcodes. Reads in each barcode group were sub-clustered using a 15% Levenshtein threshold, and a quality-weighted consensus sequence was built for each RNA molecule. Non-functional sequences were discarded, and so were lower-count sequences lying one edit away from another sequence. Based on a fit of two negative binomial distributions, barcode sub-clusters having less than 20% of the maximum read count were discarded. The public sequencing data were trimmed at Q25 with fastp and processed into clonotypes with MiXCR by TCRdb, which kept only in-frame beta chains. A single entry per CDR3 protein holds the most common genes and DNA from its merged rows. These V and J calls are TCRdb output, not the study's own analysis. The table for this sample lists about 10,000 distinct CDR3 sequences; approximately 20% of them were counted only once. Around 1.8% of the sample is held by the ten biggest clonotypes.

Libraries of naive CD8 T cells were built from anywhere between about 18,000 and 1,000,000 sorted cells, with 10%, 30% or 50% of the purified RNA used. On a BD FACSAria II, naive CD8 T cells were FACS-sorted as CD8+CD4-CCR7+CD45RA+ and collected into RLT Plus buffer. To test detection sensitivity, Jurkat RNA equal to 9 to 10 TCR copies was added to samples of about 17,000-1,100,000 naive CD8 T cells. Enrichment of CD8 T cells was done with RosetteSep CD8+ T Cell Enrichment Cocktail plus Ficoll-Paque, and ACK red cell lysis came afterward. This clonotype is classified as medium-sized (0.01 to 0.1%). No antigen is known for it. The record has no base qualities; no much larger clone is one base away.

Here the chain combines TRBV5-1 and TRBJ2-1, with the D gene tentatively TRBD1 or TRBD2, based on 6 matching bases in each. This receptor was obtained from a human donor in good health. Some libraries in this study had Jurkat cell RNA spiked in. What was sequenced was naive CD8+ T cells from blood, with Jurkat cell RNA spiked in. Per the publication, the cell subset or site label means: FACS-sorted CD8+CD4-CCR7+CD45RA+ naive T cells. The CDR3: CASSLGPGADNEQFF. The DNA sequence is TGCGCCAGCAGCTTGGGCCCGGGGGCGGACAATGAGCAGTTCTTC.